This T cell receptor (beta chain) was found in a study of cytomegalovirus exposure and HLA in healthy donors. Overall study findings and caveats: A likely sequencing artifact accounted for one observed cluster of highly shared sequence variants. In a later analysis, a missense DCLRE1C variant was linked to TCR beta V- and J-gene trimming. Other equally common chains were less clonally expanded than HLA-associated TCR beta chains, a later analysis showed. It has been reported that TCR beta sequences accurately predicted the HLA-A and HLA-B alleles of most subjects.

V dropped 4 bases and J dropped 0; count of bases not matched to a gene: 8. CDR1 SEHNR and CDR2 FQNEAQ come from the germline V gene (reference sequence). CDR3 length: 18 residues. Both 60 Vbeta primers and 13 Jbeta primers went into the PCR. Libraries were prepared by immunoSEQ multiplex PCR; TCRdb keeps only in-frame clonotypes and omits some of them. The table has about 170,000 clones, roughly 81% seen once. Notes on this clone: As yet, its antigen is unknown. Additional DNA sequences in this sample encode the identical CDR3.

Material for sequencing was PBMCs. V and J are TRBV7-9 and TRBJ2-3; 12 nucleotides align to TRBD2. This receptor was taken from a man in his thirties or forties in good health and CMV-seropositive. As DNA, the CDR3 is TGTGCCAGCAGCTCACCTAGCGGGAGGGGCAGAAGCACAGATACGCAGTATTTT. Translating it yields CASSSPSGRGRSTDTQYF.